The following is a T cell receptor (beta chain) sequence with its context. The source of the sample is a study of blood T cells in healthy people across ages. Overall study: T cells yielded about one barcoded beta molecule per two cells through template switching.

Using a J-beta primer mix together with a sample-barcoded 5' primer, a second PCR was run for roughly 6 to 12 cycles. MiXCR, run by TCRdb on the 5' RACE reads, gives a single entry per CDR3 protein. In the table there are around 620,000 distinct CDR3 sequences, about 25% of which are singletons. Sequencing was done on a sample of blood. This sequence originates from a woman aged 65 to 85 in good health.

The CDR3 spells CSALTTGIRDEKLFF. CDR3 nucleotides: TGCAGTGCTCTTACTACAGGGATAAGGGATGAAAAACTGTTTTTT. The chain uses TRBV20-1 and TRBJ1-4, with a possible D match to TRBD1 (6 bases). CDR3 length: 15 amino acids. Germline lookup yields CDR1 DFQATT and CDR2 SNEGSKA (reference sequence). Deletions cut 5 bases from V and 6 bases from J, with 19 bases between.